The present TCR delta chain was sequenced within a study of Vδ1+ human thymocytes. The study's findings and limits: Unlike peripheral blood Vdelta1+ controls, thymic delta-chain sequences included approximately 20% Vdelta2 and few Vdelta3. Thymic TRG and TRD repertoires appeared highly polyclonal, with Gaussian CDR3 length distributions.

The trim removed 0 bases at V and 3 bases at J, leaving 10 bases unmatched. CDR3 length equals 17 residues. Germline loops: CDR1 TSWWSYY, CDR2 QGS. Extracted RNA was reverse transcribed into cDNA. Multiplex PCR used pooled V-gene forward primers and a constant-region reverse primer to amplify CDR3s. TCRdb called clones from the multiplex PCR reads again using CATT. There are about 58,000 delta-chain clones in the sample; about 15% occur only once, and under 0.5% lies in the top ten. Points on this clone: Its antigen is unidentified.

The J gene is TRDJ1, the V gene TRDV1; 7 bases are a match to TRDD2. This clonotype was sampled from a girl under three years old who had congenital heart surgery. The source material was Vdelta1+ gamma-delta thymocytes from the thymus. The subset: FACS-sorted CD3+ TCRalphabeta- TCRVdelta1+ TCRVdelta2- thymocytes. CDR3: CALGELRVPTVSDKLIF. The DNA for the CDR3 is TGTGCTCTTGGGGAACTCCGGGTTCCTACGGTCTCCGATAAACTCATCTTT.